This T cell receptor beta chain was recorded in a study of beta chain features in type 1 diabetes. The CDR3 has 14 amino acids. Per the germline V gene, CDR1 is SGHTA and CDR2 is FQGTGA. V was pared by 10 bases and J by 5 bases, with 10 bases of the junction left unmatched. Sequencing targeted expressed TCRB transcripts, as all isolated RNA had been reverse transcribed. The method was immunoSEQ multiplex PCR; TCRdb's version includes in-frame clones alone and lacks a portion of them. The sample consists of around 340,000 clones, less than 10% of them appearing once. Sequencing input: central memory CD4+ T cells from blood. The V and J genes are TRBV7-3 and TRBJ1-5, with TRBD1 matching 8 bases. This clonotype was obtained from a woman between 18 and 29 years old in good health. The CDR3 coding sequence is TGTGCCACCCTGGGGGGACAGGAACATCAGCCCCAGCATTTT. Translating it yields CATLGGQEHQPQHF.